This T cell receptor (beta chain) was recovered during a study of blood T cell repertoires in COVID-19. Overall study context: PBMCs, B-cell-depleted T cells, or T cells were the source of the cDNA or gDNA that made up the material.

This CDR3 contains 15 residues. CDR1 and CDR2 from the germline V gene are SGDLS and YYNGEE. J lost 5 bases, V lost 3 bases, and 3 bases had no gene match. Only a few counts were recorded for this clone. Symptom resolution, clearance, or two negative PCRs marked donors in Cohort 3 as recovered. Per the original data handling: Reference gene primers were amplified, and this amplification served to estimate nucleated cell counts. TCRdb's copy holds only in-frame clones and misses some; the assay was immunoSEQ multiplex PCR. That table supplies the V and J calls and clone size; D and trimming were determined from the DNA. The sample yields approximately 230,000 clones, 90% to 95% seen once.

The gene calls are TRBV9 and TRBJ1-6, with 9 bases lining up with TRBD1. Sequenced input: PBMCs or T cells enriched from blood (not recorded which). The TCR comes from a woman aged 18-29 years who had recovered from COVID-19. The CDR3 coding sequence is TGTGCCAGCAGCGCCAGACAGGGGGATAATTCACCCCTCCACTTT. It yields the protein CASSARQGDNSPLHF.